These 29 T cell receptor beta chains came from one sample sequenced in a study of blood T cell repertoires in COVID-19. Sequencing used immunoSEQ multiplex PCR; TCRdb keeps in-frame clones, though not all of them. The data contain some 270,000 clones, 85% to 95% of them seen just once; the ten biggest clones take up roughly 2.9%. The specimen sequenced was PBMCs or T cells enriched from blood (not recorded which). The source of these receptors is a man aged 40-55 years who had been exposed to COVID-19.

The V and J genes are TRBV29-1 and TRBJ2-3; 10 positions match TRBD2. The CDR3 loop spans 17 amino acids. J lost 1 base, V lost 5 bases, and 12 bases had no gene match. Germline assignment: CDR1 SQVTM and CDR2 ANQGSEA. The CDR3 reads CSVLLAGVAWGTDTQYF. The CDR3 DNA is TGCAGCGTTCTTCTAGCGGGAGTTGCTTGGGGCACAGATACGCAGTATTTT.

The chain uses TRBV4-1 and TRBJ1-1; unclear D gene. The CDR3 is made up of 15 amino acids. V gave up 1 base and J gave up 4 bases, with 13 bases separating them. The germline V gene has CDR1 MGHRA and CDR2 YSYEKL. CDR3 sequence reads: CASSQVTRLSTEAFF. CDR3 DNA sequence: TGCGCCAGCAGCCAAGTAACCAGGCTTTCCACTGAAGCTTTCTTT.

The sample holds a few counts of this clone. V usage is TRBV5-1 and J usage is TRBJ1-1, with TRBD1 as a possible D gene (6 bases). The CDR3 is made up of 15 amino acids. The V end was cut by 4 bases, the J end by 2 bases, with 15 bases between. The germline V gene encodes CDR1 SGHRS and CDR2 YFSETQ. The CDR3 DNA follows: TGCGCCAGCAGCGGCCTGGACAGTAGAAACACTGAAGCTTTCTTT. It specifies CASSGLDSRNTEAFF.

The chain uses TRBV21-1 and TRBJ2-3; the table's D call, TRBD1, was not checked against the DNA. TRBV21-1 is tagged as a pseudogene. The CDR3 contains 16 residues. The CDR3, as DNA: TGTGCCAGCAGCAAAGTAGGGGAACAGGGCACAGATACGCAGTATTTT. The encoded protein is CASSKVGEQGTDTQYF.

The genes are TRBV30 and TRBJ1-4; no definite D call. CDR3 length: 13 residues. CDR1 is GTSNPN and CDR2 is SVGIG in the germline V gene (reference sequence). Trimming left V 0 bases short and J 8 bases short, with 10 bases between. CDR3 amino acids: CAWSVPGREKLFF. CDR3 nucleotide sequence: TGTGCCTGGAGTGTACCGGGTAGGGAAAAACTGTTTTTT.

V gene TRBV24-1 combines with J gene TRBJ2-3; the match to TRBD1 covers 12 bases. The CDR3 is made up of 16 amino acids. The V gene end was trimmed by 4 bases and the J gene end by 7 bases; junction bases not matched to a gene: 8. The germline CDR1 and CDR2 sequences are KGHDR and SFDVKD. The CDR3 bases are TGTGCCACCAGTGACCCCGGGACAGGGGGCAGGAATACGCAGTATTTT. Protein sequence: CATSDPGTGGRNTQYF.

This clone was observed once. This chain uses TRBV7-8 with TRBJ2-2; 8 positions match TRBD2. J lost 7 bases, V lost 2 bases, and 9 bases had no gene match. In germline, CDR1 is SGHVS, CDR2 FQNEAQ. The CDR3 sequence is 16 residues long. Written as DNA, the CDR3 is TGTGCCAGCAGCTTACACAGCGGGAGAACCGACGGGGAGCTGTTTTTT. This sequence encodes CASSLHSGRTDGELFF. Complete variable domain (other parts from reference TRBV7-8 and TRBJ2-2): GAGVSQSPRYKVAKRGQDVALRCDPISGHVSLFWYQQALGQGPEFLTYFQNEAQLDKSGLPSDRFFAERPEGSVSTLKIQRTQQEDSAVYLCASSLHSGRTDGELFFGEGSRLTVL.

This sequence joins TRBV5-1 and TRBJ2-7; D may be TRBD1 (6 bases). The ends were cut back, 7 bases at V and 3 bases at J, with 20 bases in the middle. Germline CDR1 reads SGHRS; CDR2 reads YFSETQ. The CDR3 extends over 15 amino acids. The CDR3 loop is CASSQGKLVSYEQYF. Here the CDR3 DNA reads TGCGCCAGCTCCCAGGGGAAGTTGGTTAGCTACGAGCAGTACTTC.

This chain links TRBV7-2 with TRBJ2-7; D is perhaps TRBD1 (6 bases). The germline CDR1 and CDR2 sequences are SGHTA and FQGNSA. Between the trimmed V and J ends, which lost 3 bases and 7 bases, there was a span of 19 bases. This CDR3 is built from 15 residues. In nucleotides, the CDR3 is TGTGCCAGCAGCTTTCTACTCGGGACATTCGAGGAGCAGTACTTC. Encoded protein: CASSFLLGTFEEQYF.

The rearrangement links TRBV7-9 to TRBJ1-1; TRBD1 matches 9 bases. The CDR3 extends over 15 amino acids. Trimming took 5 bases from V and 5 from J; bases not matched to a gene: 9. CDR1 SEHNR and CDR2 FQNEAQ come from the germline V gene (reference sequence). CDR3 DNA sequence: TGTGCCAGCAGCCCCGGACAGGGGTATACAACTGAAGCTTTCTTT. Protein sequence: CASSPGQGYTTEAFF.

The chain carries TRBV27 and TRBJ2-2; 8 bases agree with TRBD2. V lost 4 bases and J lost 0; bases outside the gene matches: 10. Germline-derived CDR1 and CDR2 are MNHEY and SMNVEV (reference sequence). This CDR3 has 18 amino acids. The CDR3 nucleotides read TGTGCCAGCAGTTCCTTTTTTAGCGGGAAGTCGAACACCGGGGAGCTGTTTTTT. It yields the protein CASSSFFSGKSNTGELFF.

The chain uses TRBV28 and TRBJ2-7; TRBD1 matches 7 bases. CDR3 length equals 16 residues. With 4 bases clipped from V and 2 bases from J, the junction kept 11 bases outside the gene matches. From germline, CDR1 is MDHEN and CDR2 SYDVKM. The CDR3 DNA follows: TGTGCCAGCAGTTATCCTTCCGGGACAGCGACCTACGAGCAGTACTTC. This encodes CASSYPSGTATYEQYF.

The V call is TRBV6-5, the J call TRBJ2-1, with a possible D match to TRBD2 (6 bases). The ends were cut back, 8 bases at V and 0 bases at J, with 11 bases in the middle. Looked up from germline, CDR1 is MNHEY and CDR2 is SVGAGI. This CDR3 is built from 14 residues. In DNA form, the CDR3 reads TGTGCCAGCGGGCGGGAATTCTCCTACAATGAGCAGTTCTTC. Its translation: CASGREFSYNEQFF.

This clone was seen once. The chain combines TRBV9 with TRBJ2-5, with 7 bases lining up with TRBD2. V was pared by 0 bases and J by 0 bases, with 8 bases of the junction left unmatched. The germline CDR1 and CDR2 sequences are SGDLS and YYNGEE. The CDR3 loop spans 17 amino acids. This CDR3 reads CASSVVGLGGYQETQYF. CDR3 nucleotides: TGTGCCAGCAGCGTAGTCGGGTTGGGGGGGTACCAAGAGACCCAGTACTTC.

The gene calls are TRBV7-9 and TRBJ2-5, with a possible D match to TRBD2 (5 bases). The germline gives CDR1 SEHNR, CDR2 FQNEAQ (reference sequence). This CDR3 comprises 14 residues. Trimming took 4 bases from V and 3 from J, leaving 12 bases between them. CDR3 nucleotide sequence: TGTGCCAGCAGCTCCGCGGACTCAAAAGAGACCCAGTACTTC. Translated: CASSSADSKETQYF.

The chain couples TRBV5-1 to TRBJ1-3; 7 nucleotides align to TRBD1. Germline values: CDR1 SGHRS, CDR2 YFSETQ. V dropped 3 bases and J dropped 2; count of bases not matched to a gene: 5. The CDR3 spans 15 residues. Here the CDR3 DNA reads TGCGCCAGCAGCTACTCGACAGGGACTGGAAACACCATATATTTT. Translation: CASSYSTGTGNTIYF.

CDR3 region: CASTSTGSSNQPQHF. CDR3 sequence (DNA): TGTGCCAGTACCTCGACAGGATCAAGCAATCAGCCCCAGCATTTT. The genes are TRBV19 and TRBJ1-5, with D perhaps TRBD1 (6 bases). The germline V gene has CDR1 LNHDA and CDR2 SQIVND (reference sequence). The CDR3 runs 15 residues. Trimming left V 7 bases short and J 1 base short, with 14 bases between.

The gene calls are TRBV3-1 (or the pseudogene TRBV3-2) and TRBJ2-2; D gene unclear. The germline V gene encodes CDR1 LGHDT and CDR2 YNNKEL (reference sequence). The CDR3 runs 14 residues. Between the trimmed V and J ends, which lost 1 base and 4 bases, there was a span of 7 bases. The CDR3 loop is CASSQVVSTGELFF. The CDR3 DNA reads TGTGCCAGCAGCCAAGTTGTATCCACCGGGGAGCTGTTTTTT.

The chain recombines TRBV6-5 with TRBJ1-3, with D hard to call. Trimming took off 6 bases at V and 0 bases at J, with 12 bases between the two ends. The germline V gene has CDR1 MNHEY and CDR2 SVGAGI. The length of the CDR3 is 15 residues. In DNA, the CDR3 is TGTGCCAGCAGCATGGGAGGGAGCTCTGGAAACACCATATATTTT. Its protein product is CASSMGGSSGNTIYF.

The chain links TRBV7-2 to TRBJ1-2; D may be TRBD1 (6 bases). V lost 2 bases, J lost 0 bases, and 10 bases lay in between. Per germline, CDR1 SGHTA and CDR2 FQGNSA. The CDR3 extends over 15 amino acids. The CDR3 region is CASSLRTVANYGYTF. The CDR3 DNA is TGTGCCAGCAGCTTAAGGACAGTAGCTAACTATGGCTACACCTTC.

The gene calls are TRBV5-1 and TRBJ2-6; D uncertain. The V and J ends lost 4 bases and 4 bases respectively, with 21 bases between them. Looked up from germline, CDR1 is SGHRS and CDR2 is YFSETQ. The CDR3 length is 18 residues. The CDR3 loop reads CASSRSMVVESGANVLTF. The CDR3 DNA follows: TGCGCCAGCAGCCGGTCGATGGTGGTGGAGTCGGGGGCCAACGTCCTGACTTTC.

V and J are TRBV5-4 and TRBJ2-1; 10 bases are a match to TRBD2. In germline, CDR1 is SGHNT, CDR2 YYREEE (reference sequence). Unmatched junction bases numbered 7, after V lost 5 bases and J lost 5 bases. The length of the CDR3 is 15 residues. As DNA, the CDR3 is TGTGCCAGCAGAACAGCGGGAGGGCCCCACAATGAGCAGTTCTTC. The encoded protein is CASRTAGGPHNEQFF.

This rearrangement joins TRBV7-9 to TRBJ2-1, with D perhaps TRBD2 (5 bases). Between the trimmed V and J ends, which lost 4 bases and 4 bases, there was a span of 11 bases. This CDR3 is 14 amino acids long. The V gene's germline CDR1 is SEHNR and CDR2 FQNEAQ (reference sequence). The CDR3 here is CASSSDSAYNEQFF. Written as DNA, the CDR3 is TGTGCCAGCAGCTCGGACTCCGCGTACAATGAGCAGTTCTTC.

V is TRBV9 and J is TRBJ1-2; 7 bases fit TRBD1. The J segment lost 3 bases and the V segment lost 0 bases, leaving 5 bases of the junction unmatched. Germline assignment: CDR1 SGDLS and CDR2 YYNGEE. CDR3 length equals 15 residues. CDR3 DNA: TGTGCCAGCAGCGTAGGAGGGGGCATGGACTATGGCTACACCTTC. It yields the protein CASSVGGGMDYGYTF.

In this sample, this clone turned up once. The CDR3 loop is CASSQDAYQETQYF. CDR3 nucleotide sequence: TGCGCCAGCAGCCAAGACGCCTATCAAGAGACCCAGTACTTC. This chain connects TRBV4-1 to TRBJ2-5; D unclear. V lost 0 bases and J lost 2, with 7 bases in between. Germline V gene sequence: CDR1 MGHRA, CDR2 YSYEKL. This CDR3 is built from 14 residues.

Only one count was recorded for this clone. The genes are TRBV7-6 and TRBJ2-7, with 9 bases that match TRBD1. The CDR3 runs 20 residues. CDR1 and CDR2 from the germline V gene are SGHVS and FNYEAQ. J gave up 6 bases and V 0 bases, and 21 bases lay outside the gene matches. The CDR3: CASSLAPDRGGARVAGEQYF. As DNA, the CDR3 is TGTGCCAGCAGCTTAGCACCGGACAGGGGAGGAGCGCGAGTAGCGGGCGAGCAGTACTTC.

The chain employs TRBV5-6 and TRBJ1-2; TRBD1 agrees at 7 bases. The germline CDR1 and CDR2 sequences are SGHDT and YYEEEE. Germline trimming cut 5 bases from V and 3 bases from J; bases unmatched to any gene: 7. The CDR3 runs to 14 residues. The CDR3 DNA reads TGTGCCAGCAGTACAGACAGGGTAGACTATGGCTACACCTTC. Its translation is CASSTDRVDYGYTF.

The chain has TRBV5-1 and TRBJ1-2, with a possible D match to TRBD1 (6 bases). The germline V gene has CDR1 SGHRS and CDR2 YFSETQ. The V and J ends lost 4 bases and 2 bases respectively, with 12 bases between them. This CDR3 has 14 residues. The CDR3 region is CASSTAGGNYGYTF. DNA for the CDR3: TGCGCCAGCAGCACCGCGGGGGGCAACTATGGCTACACCTTC.

This rearrangement joins TRBV24-1 to TRBJ2-1; D is perhaps TRBD2 (5 bases). The CDR3 is 14 amino acids. The V and J ends lost 5 bases and 5 bases respectively, with 12 bases between them. Germline CDR1 is KGHDR and CDR2 is SFDVKD. The CDR3 DNA is TGTGCCACCAGTGCGGGCCGCGGGCACAATGAGCAGTTCTTC. Translation: CATSAGRGHNEQFF.